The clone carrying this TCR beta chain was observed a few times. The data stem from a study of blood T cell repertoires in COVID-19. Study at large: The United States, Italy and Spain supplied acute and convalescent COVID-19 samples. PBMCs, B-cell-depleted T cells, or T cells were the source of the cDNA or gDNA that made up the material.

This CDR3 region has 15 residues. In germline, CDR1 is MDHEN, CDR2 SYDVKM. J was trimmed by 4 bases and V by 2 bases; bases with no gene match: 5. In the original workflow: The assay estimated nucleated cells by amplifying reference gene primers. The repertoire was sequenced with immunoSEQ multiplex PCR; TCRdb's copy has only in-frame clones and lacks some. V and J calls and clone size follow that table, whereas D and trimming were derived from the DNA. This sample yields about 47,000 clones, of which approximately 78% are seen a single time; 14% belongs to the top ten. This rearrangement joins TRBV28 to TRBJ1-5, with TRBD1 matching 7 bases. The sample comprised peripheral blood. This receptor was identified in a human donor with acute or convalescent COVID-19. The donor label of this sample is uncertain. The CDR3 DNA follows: TGTGCCAGCAGTTTACCCGGGACAGATAATCAGCCCCAGCATTTT. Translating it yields CASSLPGTDNQPQHF.